This TCR beta chain was sequenced in a study of blood T cell repertoires in COVID-19. Assignment of participants to cohorts was predicated upon participant-reported clinical history. Study processing details: Reference gene primer amplification gave nucleated cell count estimates. The method was immunoSEQ multiplex PCR; TCRdb's version includes in-frame clones alone and lacks a portion of them. V and J calls and clone size are as listed in that table; D and trimming were resolved from the DNA. The profile shows some 330,000 clones, around 87% of them singletons. This receptor was obtained from a man in his forties or fifties in a cohort exposed to, infected with or recovered from COVID-19 (not recorded which). Input material: PBMCs or T cells enriched from blood (not recorded which).

This CDR3 is CASSLERTGGTLAKNIQYF. CDR3 bases: TGCGCCAGCAGCTTGGAACGGACAGGGGGAACGCTAGCCAAAAACATTCAGTACTTC. This sequence joins TRBV5-1 and TRBJ2-4, with 10 nucleotides matching TRBD1. The CDR3 is 19 residues long. Germline V gene lookup returns CDR1 SGHRS and CDR2 YFSETQ. The trim removed 0 bases at V and 0 bases at J, leaving 9 bases unmatched.